This T cell receptor beta chain was retrieved from a study of T-cell reconstitution after alpha-beta-depleted transplantation in children. Findings and caveats of the study: Day-60 TCRbeta diversity that was high in some patients was derived from surviving recipient T cells and thymic progenitors. When one year had passed after transplant, most T-cell counts and diversity came from newly produced T cells. Expanded graft clones numbering several hundred reportedly gave rise to alpha-beta T cells about two months after transplant.

With 4 bases clipped from V and 7 bases from J, the junction kept 16 bases outside the gene matches. CDR1 is MNHEY, CDR2 SVGAGI, per germline. The CDR3 is made up of 18 amino acids. Library preparation (for TCRbeta) was performed with unique molecular identifiers. TCRdb ran MiXCR on the PCR reads and lists one entry per CDR3 protein. This repertoire shows around 270,000 distinct CDR3 sequences, around a tenth found once; its top ten account for about 8%. Worth noting for this clonotype: Its antigen is not known.

Here the sequenced sample was PBMCs, taken before TCRalphabeta/CD19-depleted stem cell transplant. This clonotype was sampled from a boy under two years old with acute myeloid leukemia, due to receive a stem cell transplant. V is TRBV6-5 and J is TRBJ2-2; TRBD1 matches 9 bases. The CDR3 protein is CASSFNPYRDRVNGELFF. In DNA form, the CDR3 reads TGTGCCAGCAGTTTCAATCCCTACCGGGACAGGGTTAACGGGGAGCTGTTTTTT.